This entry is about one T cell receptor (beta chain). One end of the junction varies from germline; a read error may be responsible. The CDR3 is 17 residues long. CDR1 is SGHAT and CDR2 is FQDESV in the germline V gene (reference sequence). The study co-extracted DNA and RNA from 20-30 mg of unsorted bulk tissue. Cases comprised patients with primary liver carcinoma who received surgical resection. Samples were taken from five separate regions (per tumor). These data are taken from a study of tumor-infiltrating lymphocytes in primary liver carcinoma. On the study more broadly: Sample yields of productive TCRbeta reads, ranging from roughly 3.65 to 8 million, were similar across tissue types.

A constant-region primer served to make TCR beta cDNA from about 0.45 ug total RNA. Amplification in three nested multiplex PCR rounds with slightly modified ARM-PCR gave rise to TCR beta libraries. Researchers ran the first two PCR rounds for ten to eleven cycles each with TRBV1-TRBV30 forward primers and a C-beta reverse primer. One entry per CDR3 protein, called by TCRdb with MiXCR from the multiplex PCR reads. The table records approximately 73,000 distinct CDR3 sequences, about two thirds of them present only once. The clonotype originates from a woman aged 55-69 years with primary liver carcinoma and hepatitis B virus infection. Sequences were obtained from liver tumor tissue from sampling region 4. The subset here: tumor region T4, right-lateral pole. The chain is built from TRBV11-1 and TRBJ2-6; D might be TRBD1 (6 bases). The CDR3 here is CASSLADSPSGANLLTF. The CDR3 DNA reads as TGTGCCAGCAGCTTAGCGGACAGTCCCTCTGGGGCCAACCTCCTGACTTTC. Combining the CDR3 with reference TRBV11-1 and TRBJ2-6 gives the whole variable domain EAEVAQSPRYKITEKSQAVAFWCDPISGHATLYWYRQILGQGPELLVQFQDESVVDDSQLPKDRFSAERLKGVDSTLKIQPAELGDSAMYLCASSLADSPSGANLLTFGAGSRLTVL.